The T cell receptor beta chain under discussion was sequenced for a study of blood T cell repertoires in COVID-19. Study at large: Researchers got acute and convalescent COVID-19 samples from the United States, Italy and Spain. In each case, the material was cDNA or gDNA derived from T cells, B-cell-depleted T cells, or PBMCs.

Source study methods: For nucleated cells, counts were estimated from reference gene primer amplification. Data came from immunoSEQ multiplex PCR; TCRdb stores just in-frame clones and leaves some out. V, J and clone size reflect that table, while D and trimming were determined from the DNA. The sample lists over 300,000 clones, 85% to 90% occurring once. V lost 0 bases, J lost 4 bases, and 9 bases lay in between. This CDR3 spans 14 amino acids. Looked up from germline, CDR1 is SGHAT and CDR2 is FQDESV (reference sequence). The V and J genes are TRBV11-1 and TRBJ1-2, with TRBD1 as a possible D gene (5 bases). Material for sequencing was peripheral blood. The TCR sequence derives from a man aged 18 to 35 with active or convalescent COVID-19. The CDR3 loop reads CASSLAKGFYGYTF. CDR3 nucleotide sequence: TGTGCCAGCAGCTTAGCCAAGGGGTTCTATGGCTACACCTTC.